These T cell receptor beta chains were read from a single sample in a study of regulatory T cells in long-lasting Graves disease. TCRdb reprocessed the multiplex PCR reads via MiXCR and lists one record per CDR3 protein. The sample lists 350,000 to 450,000 distinct CDR3 sequences; about an eighth were seen once. This sample was shared with a second study, whose subject was T cells in Graves' hyperthyroidism and ophthalmopathy.

This sample comprised peripheral blood mononuclear cells (PBMCs), obtained at new diagnosis, from a patient treated with antithyroid drugs. These TCRs come from a woman between 18 and 29 years old with Graves disease. Both conserved end residues are part of each CDR3. Fields, in order: J gene, clone size, D gene, V gene, CDR3 protein, CDR3 DNA. D genes are given only for firm matches. Clone sizes are given selectively: once, few, many, or a class where the clone is expanded.

>TRBJ2-1|many|NA|TRBV20-1
CSANDPSTGNEQFF
TGCAGTGCTAACGACCCTAGTACGGGGAATGAGCAGTTCTTC
>TRBJ1-5|many|NA|TRBV2
CASSQLTTGLNQPQHF
TGTGCCAGCAGTCAACTCACGACAGGACTTAATCAGCCCCAGCATTTT
>TRBJ1-1|many|NA|TRBV27
CASSPGTPNTEAFF
TGTGCCAGCAGTCCCGGGACACCGAACACTGAAGCTTTCTTT
>TRBJ2-7|many|TRBD2|TRBV28
CASTRDYPRSGSYEQYF
TGTGCCAGCACCCGGGACTATCCCAGGAGTGGGTCCTACGAGCAGTACTTC
>TRBJ2-3|NA|NA|TRBV12-5
CASGWTAGTRREDTQYF
TGTGCTAGTGGTTGGACAGCCGGGACGAGGCGAGAAGATACGCAGTATTTT
>TRBJ2-1|many|TRBD2|TRBV7-3
CASSLVAGGRNEQFF
TGTGCCAGCAGCTTAGTAGCGGGAGGCCGCAATGAGCAGTTCTTC
>TRBJ2-7|many|NA|TRBV7-8
CASSLGTTPRAGYEQYF
TGTGCCAGCAGCTTAGGGACAACTCCCCGGGCGGGCTACGAGCAGTACTTC
>TRBJ1-5|many|NA|TRBV12-3/TRBV12-4
CASSDPSPQHF
TGTGCCAGCAGCGACCCGTCGCCCCAGCATTTT
>TRBJ2-7|many|NA|TRBV14
CASSLRPWPDYEQYF
TGTGCCAGCAGCTTAAGACCCTGGCCCGACTACGAGCAGTACTTC
>TRBJ1-1|many|NA|TRBV6-1
CASTETGPTEAFF
TGTGCCAGCACCGAGACAGGTCCGACTGAAGCTTTCTTT
>TRBJ2-1|few|TRBD2|TRBV5-1
CASSPPSGSFYNEQFF
TGCGCCAGCAGCCCACCGAGCGGGAGTTTCTACAATGAGCAGTTCTTC
>TRBJ1-5|few|NA|TRBV5-1
CASSLSPDWNNQPQHF
TGCGCCAGCAGCTTATCGCCGGATTGGAACAATCAGCCCCAGCATTTT
>TRBJ2-3|many|TRBD1|TRBV12-3/TRBV12-4
CASSYGGQRTDTQYF
TGTGCCAGCAGTTATGGGGGACAGCGCACAGATACGCAGTATTTT
>TRBJ2-1|many|NA|TRBV6-2/TRBV6-3
CASSYSTLYNEQFF
TGTGCCAGCAGTTACTCCACCCTATACAATGAGCAGTTCTTC
>TRBJ2-1|NA|TRBD2|TRBV7-6
CASSLGSAGGEQFF
TGTGCCAGCAGCTTAGGTAGCGCGGGAGGTGAGCAGTTCTTC
>TRBJ1-5|many|NA|TRBV10-3
CAIGPRNQPQHF
TGTGCCATCGGACCTCGCAATCAGCCCCAGCATTTT
>TRBJ1-5|many|TRBD1|TRBV6-2/TRBV6-3
CASRPGQGYQPQHF
TGTGCCAGCAGGCCGGGACAGGGTTATCAGCCCCAGCATTTT
>TRBJ2-3|few|NA|TRBV10-2
CASSDRLPGTDTQYF
TGCGCCAGCAGTGATAGGCTACCGGGCACAGATACGCAGTATTTT
>TRBJ2-1|NA|TRBD2|TRBV7-2
CASSLSAGGGYNEQFF
TGTGCCAGCAGCTTATCGGCGGGGGGGGGCTACAATGAGCAGTTCTTC
>TRBJ2-5|many|TRBD2|TRBV6-2/TRBV6-3
CASTLRWGGKATQYF
TGTGCCAGCACCCTCCGGTGGGGGGGAAAAGCGACCCAGTACTTC
>TRBJ2-7|NA|NA|TRBV29-1
CSVEDRNRGSYEQYF
TGCAGCGTTGAAGATCGGAATCGTGGTTCCTACGAGCAGTACTTC
>TRBJ2-1|NA|TRBD2|TRBV20-1
CSARGLAHNEQFF
TGCAGTGCTAGAGGACTAGCACACAATGAGCAGTTCTTC
>TRBJ2-6|many|NA|TRBV28
CASSFEGVSGANVLTF
TGTGCCAGCAGTTTTGAGGGTGTCTCTGGGGCCAACGTCCTGACTTTC
>TRBJ2-1|NA|NA|TRBV4-3
CASSQEWLSGSYNEQFF
TGCGCCAGCAGCCAAGAGTGGCTCTCCGGCTCCTACAATGAGCAGTTCTTC
>TRBJ2-7|many|NA|TRBV9
CASSPERRIGEQYF
TGTGCCAGCAGCCCAGAGAGGAGGATCGGCGAGCAGTACTTC
>TRBJ1-2|many|NA|TRBV20-1
CSARDTENYGYTF
TGCAGTGCTCGGGACACTGAAAACTATGGCTACACCTTC
>TRBJ2-1|few|NA|TRBV7-9
CASSFSSTGQFF
TGTGCCAGCAGCTTCAGCTCAACGGGACAGTTCTTC
>TRBJ2-7|many|TRBD2|TRBV27
CASSLSAGTSLAYEQYF
TGTGCCAGCAGTTTAAGTGCTGGGACTAGCTTAGCGTACGAGCAGTACTTC
>TRBJ1-4|many|NA|TRBV27
CASSLGGPNEKLFF
TGTGCCAGCAGTTTGGGCGGCCCTAATGAAAAACTGTTTTTT
>TRBJ1-6|few|NA|TRBV5-4
CASSWQWGPGRAIDNSPLHF
TGTGCCAGCAGCTGGCAATGGGGGCCAGGGAGGGCTATCGATAATTCACCCCTCCACTTT
>TRBJ2-1|NA|TRBD2|TRBV3-1
CASRKKGLAGDLDNEQFF
TGTGCCAGCAGGAAGAAGGGACTAGCGGGAGATTTAGACAATGAGCAGTTCTTC
>TRBJ2-2|many|NA|TRBV24-1
CATSRRVTDANTGELFF
TGTGCCACCAGTAGGAGAGTAACGGACGCGAACACCGGGGAGCTGTTTTTT
>TRBJ2-1|many|NA|TRBV6-1
CASSGGSYNEQFF
TGTGCCAGCAGCGGGGGCTCCTACAATGAGCAGTTCTTC
>TRBJ2-7|many|NA|TRBV27
CASSPTWGEQYF
TGTGCCAGCAGCCCAACCTGGGGAGAGCAGTACTTC
>TRBJ1-5|NA|NA|TRBV7-9
CASSSDRWSNQPQHF
TGTGCCAGCAGTTCTGACAGGTGGAGCAATCAGCCCCAGCATTTT
>TRBJ2-1|many|TRBD1|TRBV7-2
CASSLEGGEFEQFF
TGTGCCAGCAGCTTAGAAGGGGGCGAGTTTGAGCAGTTCTTC
>TRBJ2-5|few|NA|TRBV27
CASSFRGKETQYF
TGTGCCAGCAGTTTCAGAGGGAAGGAGACCCAGTACTTC
>TRBJ1-3|few|NA|TRBV12-3/TRBV12-4
CASSFRTRAPGRSGNTIYF
TGTGCCAGCAGCTTCAGAACGAGGGCTCCGGGCCGCTCTGGAAACACCATATATTTT
>TRBJ2-3|many|NA|TRBV2
CASRGWTDSTDTQYF
TGTGCCAGCAGGGGTTGGACAGACAGCACAGATACGCAGTATTTT
>TRBJ1-1|many|TRBD1|TRBV27
CASSLYPGSRGFDTEAFF
TGTGCCAGCAGTTTATACCCCGGAAGCAGGGGGTTTGACACTGAAGCTTTCTTT
>TRBJ1-2|many|NA|TRBV29-1
CSAWGGELPLGRDF
TGCAGCGCTTGGGGGGGTGAGCTGCCTCTTGGTCGTGACTTC
>TRBJ1-3|NA|NA|TRBV4-3
CASSQVLGGNTIYF
TGCGCCAGCAGCCAAGTCTTAGGTGGAAACACCATATATTTT
>TRBJ1-3|many|NA|TRBV7-6
CASSLGPFSGNTIYF
TGTGCCAGCAGCTTAGGACCATTCTCTGGAAACACCATATATTTT
>TRBJ1-5|many|TRBD1|TRBV27
CASKLQGMGQPQHF
TGTGCCAGCAAACTACAGGGGATGGGTCAGCCCCAGCATTTT
>TRBJ2-1|many|NA|TRBV18
CASSPRGIRIYNEQFF
TGTGCCAGCTCACCACGCGGGATACGTATCTACAATGAGCAGTTCTTC
>TRBJ2-1|many|TRBD1|TRBV28
CASSRQGGINEQFF
TGTGCCAGCAGTCGACAGGGGGGAATTAATGAGCAGTTCTTC